One sample yielded the 5 T cell receptor beta chains listed below, sequenced in a study of shared clonotypes between healthy human individuals. Profiled with immunoSEQ multiplex PCR; TCRdb holds only in-frame clones, not every one. Of about 580,000 clones listed, about 98% were seen once; the top ten hold 0.3%. Naivety among CD8 cells was defined by CD45RO negativity and positive CCR7 selection, thereby excluding terminally differentiated effector memory CD45RA+ cells. Sequencing input: naive CD8+ T cells sorted from blood. These receptors were collected from a man younger than 45 in good health.

The chain uses TRBV7-2 and TRBJ1-5; D unclear. The CDR3 extends over 14 amino acids. The V and J ends lost 2 bases and 4 bases respectively, with 9 bases between them. Germline CDR1 is SGHTA and CDR2 is FQGNSA. For the CDR3, the DNA is TGTGCCAGCAGCTTATGGGCAGTGAATCAGCCCCAGCATTTT. Translation gives CASSLWAVNQPQHF.

This chain joins TRBV7-9 and TRBJ2-7; D could derive from TRBD1 or TRBD2 (5 bases each). CDR1 and CDR2 (germline): SEHNR, FQNEAQ (reference sequence). V shed 6 bases and J shed 3 bases, with 9 bases lying between them. The CDR3 totals 12 residues. The CDR3 loop is CASSWDHYEQYF. The CDR3 DNA reads TGTGCCAGCAGTTGGGACCACTACGAGCAGTACTTC.

The chain recombines TRBV7-9 with TRBJ2-7; TRBD2 matches at 8 bases. Germline V lookup: CDR1 SEHNR, CDR2 FQNEAQ (reference sequence). Trimming cost V 3 bases and J 2 bases; bases outside gene matches: 6. The CDR3 totals 15 residues. Written as DNA, the CDR3 is TGTGCCAGCAGCTTTTTTAGCGGGACCCCCTACGAGCAGTACTTC. As protein: CASSFFSGTPYEQYF.

The CDR3 DNA reads TGTGCCAGCAGCCTATCGAGGGGGGGAATTGAGCAGTTCTTC. This codes for CASSLSRGGIEQFF. The J gene is TRBJ2-1, the V gene TRBV27; D is possibly TRBD2 (7 bases). Germline lookup yields CDR1 MNHEY and CDR2 SMNVEV (reference sequence). This CDR3 has 14 residues. V dropped 6 bases and J dropped 9 bases, with 18 bases sitting between them.

The rearrangement joins TRBV6-5 to TRBJ2-7; D perhaps matches TRBD1 (5 bases). The CDR3 length is 15 residues. Trimming pared 6 bases from V and 3 bases from J, leaving 18 bases between. Germline CDR1 and CDR2: MNHEY and SVGAGI. The CDR3 DNA reads TGTGCCAGCAGATTGACTGCAGTGGGGCTCTACGAGCAGTACTTC. It translates to CASRLTAVGLYEQYF.